These 22 T cell receptor beta chains were sequenced from one sample in a study of cytomegalovirus exposure and HLA in healthy donors. PCR was performed using 60 Vbeta and 13 Jbeta primers. Measured with immunoSEQ multiplex PCR; TCRdb has only the in-frame clones, and not every one. The sample lists about 140,000 clones, 80% occurring once. Sequenced input: PBMCs. The source of these receptors is a man aged 40-55 years in good health and CMV-seronegative.

This clone occurred a few times. The V gene is TRBV4-3, the J gene TRBJ2-1, with no clear D. Trimming shortened V by 1 base and J by 0 bases, and 7 bases separated the two germline ends. Per germline, CDR1 LGHNA and CDR2 YSLEER. The CDR3 is made up of 15 amino acids. This CDR3 is CASSQGTVSYNEQFF. The CDR3 nucleotides read TGCGCCAGCAGCCAAGGAACGGTCTCCTACAATGAGCAGTTCTTC.

DNA for the CDR3: TGTGCCAGAAGCTGTCGGACAGGGCCCGGTGGGTACTTC. Its protein product is CARSCRTGPGGYF. The chain uses TRBV5-3 and TRBJ2-5; TRBD1 matches at 8 bases. TRBV5-3 counts as an open reading frame of uncertain function. The CDR3 has 13 amino acids. V was clipped by 3 bases and J by 13 bases; unmatched bases: 11.

This chain links TRBV6-5 with TRBJ1-5, with a weak D call TRBD1 (5 bases). The CDR3 is made up of 15 amino acids. The V gene lost 4 bases and the J gene lost 0 bases, with 10 bases spanning the gap. The germline V gene has CDR1 MNHEY and CDR2 SVGAGI. The CDR3 sequence: CASSFGRVSNQPQHF. Written as DNA, the CDR3 is TGTGCCAGCAGTTTCGGCAGGGTTAGCAATCAGCCCCAGCATTTT.

The chain carries TRBV6-5 and TRBJ1-5; 7 bases are shared with TRBD1. Trimming cost V 6 bases and J 7 bases; bases outside gene matches: 6. The CDR3 spans 13 residues. CDR1 and CDR2 (germline): MNHEY, SVGAGI. Here the CDR3 DNA reads TGTGCCAGCAGCCGACAGGGAGTCCAGCCCCAGCATTTT. It encodes CASSRQGVQPQHF.

V usage is TRBV9 and J usage is TRBJ2-3; TRBD2 might be the D (6 bases). The CDR3 covers 16 residues. Germline V gene lookup returns CDR1 SGDLS and CDR2 YYNGEE. V was cut by 3 bases and J by 2 bases, with 16 bases left in between. The CDR3 loop reads CASSDPGSGYTDTQYF. CDR3 nucleotide sequence: TGTGCCAGCAGCGACCCCGGGAGCGGTTACACAGATACGCAGTATTTT. Variable domain in full (rest from reference TRBV9 and TRBJ2-3): DSGVTQTPKHLITATGQRVTLRCSPRSGDLSVYWYQQSLDQGLQFLIQYYNGEERAKGNILERFSAQQFPDLHSELNLSSLELGDSALYFCASSDPGSGYTDTQYFGPGTRLTVL.

The rearrangement joins TRBV5-4 to TRBJ2-5, with 8 bases that match TRBD1. Trimming removed 5 bases from V and 5 bases from J; junction bases left unmatched: 8. The CDR3 is 14 residues long. Germline V lookup: CDR1 SGHNT, CDR2 YYREEE (reference sequence). CDR3 sequence: CASSRAGGTETQYF. The CDR3 region has the DNA TGTGCCAGCAGTCGGGCAGGGGGCACGGAGACCCAGTACTTC. The variable domain in full, completed from reference TRBV5-4 and TRBJ2-5, reads ETGVTQSPTHLIKTRGQQVTLRCSSQSGHNTVSWYQQALGQGPQFIFQYYREEENGRGNFPPRFSGLQFPNYSSELNVNALELDDSALYLCASSRAGGTETQYFGPGTRLLVL.

In DNA, the CDR3 is TGCGCCAGCAGCCCACATAGCGGGGGGCCCACAGATACGCAGTATTTT. It encodes CASSPHSGGPTDTQYF. The chain couples TRBV5-1 to TRBJ2-3, with TRBD2 matching 10 bases. CDR3 length: 16 amino acids. CDR1 SGHRS and CDR2 YFSETQ come from the germline V gene. Trimming took 4 bases from V and 2 from J; bases not matched to a gene: 7.

This clone was seen only once. The rearrangement uses TRBV7-9 and TRBJ2-7; TRBD2 agrees at 14 bases. Trimming at V came to 6 bases and at J to 6 bases, leaving 7 bases not matched to a gene. Germline V CDR1 and CDR2: SEHNR, FQNEAQ (reference sequence). The CDR3 contains 15 residues. CDR3 in amino acids: CASSPPGTSGGEQYF. In DNA form, the CDR3 reads TGTGCCAGCAGTCCCCCCGGGACTAGCGGGGGCGAGCAGTACTTC.

This sequence joins TRBV6-5 and TRBJ2-1, with TRBD2 matching over 9 bases. Germline V CDR1 and CDR2: MNHEY, SVGAGI. The CDR3 consists of 15 residues. J lost 3 bases, V lost 10 bases, and 10 bases had no gene match. CDR3 in amino acids: CATGLSGGLYNEQFF. CDR3 bases: TGTGCCACAGGCCTTAGCGGGGGCCTCTACAATGAGCAGTTCTTC.

The chain is built from TRBV5-1 and TRBJ2-7; the match to TRBD2 covers 13 bases. V lost 4 bases, J lost 2 bases, and 9 bases stayed unmatched. This CDR3 contains 17 residues. The germline V gene encodes CDR1 SGHRS and CDR2 YFSETQ. The chain's CDR3 is CASSVGLAGAFTYEQYF. The CDR3 nucleotides are TGCGCCAGCAGCGTCGGACTAGCGGGGGCCTTTACCTACGAGCAGTACTTC.

The gene calls are TRBV4-3 and TRBJ2-5, with D maybe TRBD1 (5 bases). This CDR3 is 15 amino acids long. V was shortened by 0 bases and J by 2 bases, with 10 bases between the two germline ends. Germline loops: CDR1 LGHNA, CDR2 YSLEER. As DNA, the CDR3 is TGCGCCAGCAGCCAAGACCAGGGATTGCAAGAGACCCAGTACTTC. Its translation: CASSQDQGLQETQYF.

V is TRBV14 and J is TRBJ1-6; TRBD1 agrees at 8 bases. Germline V CDR1 and CDR2: SGHDN, FVKESK. The CDR3 spans 19 residues. Trimming cost V 3 bases and J 0 bases; bases outside gene matches: 10. The CDR3: CASSHRGGTGVSYNSPLHF. Written as DNA, the CDR3 is TGTGCCAGCAGCCATCGGGGCGGGACAGGAGTCTCCTATAATTCACCCCTCCACTTT.

The table lists this clone with a count of one. V and J are TRBV30 and TRBJ1-2, with D perhaps matching TRBD1 (5 bases). V was trimmed by 3 bases and J by 0 bases, leaving 14 bases between them. CDR1 GTSNPN and CDR2 SVGIG come from the germline V gene (reference sequence). This CDR3 spans 15 amino acids. The CDR3 is CAWSHPRQSNYGYTF. The CDR3 region has the DNA TGTGCCTGGAGCCACCCACGACAGTCTAACTATGGCTACACCTTC.

The J gene is TRBJ2-3, the V gene TRBV19, with 12 bases fitting TRBD2. The junction had 11 bases not matched to a gene; V was cut back by 4 bases and J by 6 bases. Germline CDR1 and CDR2: LNHDA and SQIVND (reference sequence). This CDR3 contains 17 residues. The CDR3 reads CASSTDLAGGLMDTQYF. CDR3 DNA sequence: TGTGCCAGTAGTACCGACCTAGCGGGGGGGCTAATGGATACGCAGTATTTT.

This clone has a handful of counts. This chain connects TRBV18 to TRBJ2-1; D gene uncertain. CDR1 KGHSH and CDR2 LQKENI come from the germline V gene. The CDR3 is 12 amino acids. The V end was cut by 4 bases, the J end by 4 bases, with 5 bases between. DNA of the CDR3: TGTGCCAGCTCACTCCCATACAATGAGCAGTTCTTC. It is translated as CASSLPYNEQFF.

The chain links TRBV6-5 to TRBJ1-3; possibly TRBD1 for D (6 bases). Germline-derived CDR1 and CDR2 are MNHEY and SVGAGI. The CDR3 runs 14 residues. Trimming shortened V by 5 bases and J by 2 bases, and 10 bases separated the two germline ends. CDR3 coding DNA: TGTGCCAGCAGTCGCGGGGGCACTGGAAACACCATATATTTT. Its translation: CASSRGGTGNTIYF.

This sequence joins TRBV18 and TRBJ1-2, with D possibly TRBD1 on 6 matching bases. V was clipped by 3 bases and J by 1 base, with 9 bases between them. The CDR3 consists of 14 residues. Germline assignment: CDR1 KGHSH and CDR2 LQKENI. DNA of the CDR3: TGTGCCAGCTCACCGGAGGACAGTAACTATGGCTACACCTTC. As protein: CASSPEDSNYGYTF.

This chain joins TRBV5-1 and TRBJ1-2; D unclear. CDR3 length: 13 residues. Germline V lookup: CDR1 SGHRS, CDR2 YFSETQ. Trimming took 1 base from V and 8 from J, leaving 12 bases between them. This chain's CDR3 is CASSLSLVEGYTF. CDR3 bases: TGCGCCAGCAGCTTGTCACTGGTGGAGGGCTACACCTTC.

This chain uses TRBV13 with TRBJ1-1; perhaps TRBD1 as D (6 bases). V lost 5 bases, J lost 7 bases, and 11 bases lay in between. Germline-derived CDR1 and CDR2 are PRHDT and FYEKMQ (reference sequence). CDR3 length: 12 amino acids. CDR3 protein: CASSPTGGEAFF. The DNA for the CDR3 is TGTGCCAGCAGCCCGACAGGTGGTGAAGCTTTCTTT. The full variable domain, with the rest looked up from reference TRBV13 and TRBJ1-1, is AAGVIQSPRHLIKEKRETATLKCYPIPRHDTVYWYQQGPGQDPQFLISFYEKMQSDKGSIPDRFSAQQFSDYHSELNMSSLELGDSALYFCASSPTGGEAFFGQGTRLTVV.

The chain is built from TRBV6-6 and TRBJ1-2; TRBD1 matches at 8 bases. Germline V gene sequence: CDR1 MNHNY, CDR2 SVGAGI (reference sequence). The CDR3 sequence is 16 residues long. V trimming: 0 bases; J trimming: 6 bases; junction bases outside the gene matches: 9. CDR3: CASSYSFRGPVDGYTF. The CDR3 bases are TGTGCCAGCAGTTACTCATTCAGGGGGCCTGTGGATGGCTACACCTTC.

V gene TRBV6-5 combines with J gene TRBJ2-1; D might be TRBD1 (7 bases). V lost 7 bases to trimming and J lost 4 bases, with 14 bases between them. CDR1 and CDR2 (germline): MNHEY, SVGAGI. This CDR3 has 14 amino acids. The CDR3 DNA is TGTGCCAGCACCTACCCAGGGGGGTACAATGAGCAGTTCTTC. This sequence encodes CASTYPGGYNEQFF.

This chain joins TRBV7-2 and TRBJ1-3, with D possibly being TRBD1 (6 bases). Germline V gene data show CDR1 as SGHTA and CDR2 as FQGNSA. CDR3 length equals 14 residues. Trimming took off 4 bases at V and 3 bases at J, with 10 bases between the two ends. Written as DNA, the CDR3 is TGTGCCAGCAGCTCCCAGGGGCATGGAAACACCATATATTTT. Its protein is CASSSQGHGNTIYF.